This section outlines one T cell receptor beta chain sequence together with its context. This clonotype is judged medium-sized (0.01 to 0.1%). Its cognate antigen has yet to be identified. It has no much larger one-base neighbor in the sample; base qualities were not kept. There are 14 amino acids in the CDR3, from cysteine to phenylalanine inclusive. The DNA shown is the 42-base CDR3, in frame from base 1. From a lookup of the germline V gene, CDR1 and CDR2 are MGHRA and YSYEKL. V sheds 0 bases and J sheds 1 base, leaving 4 bases between their ends. Set within a cohort of healthcare workers in London, UK, this nested case-control study involved weekly PCR testing of nasopharyngeal swabs along with blood sampling. Between 23 and 31 March 2020, the week of the UK lockdown, healthcare workers were enrolled and then followed up weekly for as long as 16 weeks. The data are from a study of early T cells in non-severe SARS-CoV-2 infection listed by TCRdb under 2021. At the level of the whole study: TCR sequencing used bulk RNA from unsorted whole blood, so alpha and beta chains could not be paired. The research as a whole found: VDJdb matching was skewed toward anti-spike CD8 responses and likely underestimated virus-specific expansions by missing private and CD4 specificities.

Preparation of the library involved 5' RACE. TCRdb lists the instrument as NextSeq 500. In the TCR library protocol, unique molecular identifiers were attached to individual cDNA molecules to correct for PCR bias and sequencing error. Both TCR alpha and beta chains were sequenced, and tight co-correlation was observed between alpha and beta sequence abundances in each sample. As for how the authors treated the data: Decombinator V4 was used to annotate TCR sequences for V gene, J gene and CDR3. TCRs were defined as expanded if a significant change between any two time points was detected under a Poisson model with p below 0.0001. TCR abundances were normalised to the total number of TCRs sequenced in each sample and reported as counts per million. MAIT TCRs were defined by TRAV1-2 paired with TRAJ12, TRAJ20 or TRAJ33, and iNKT TCRs by TRAV10 paired with TRAJ18. A search of VDJdb, accessed on 1 November 2021, was run for TCRs annotated to CMV, EBV and SARS-CoV-2, with TCRs annotated for multiple antigens excluded. Through fastp at Q25 and MiXCR, TCRdb rebuilt clones from the public reads, retaining in-frame beta chains. Rows matching on CDR3 protein sequence are summarized as one entry with the most common DNA and genes. TCRdb assigned the V and J calls; the authors' analysis was not used. Here the sample has some 57,000 distinct CDR3 sequences; roughly 8.2% occur a single time. The ten largest clones add up to around 4% of the sample.

The clonotype comes from an adult who was a healthcare worker with PCR-confirmed SARS-CoV-2 infection or an uninfected control (not recorded which). Recombination joined TRBV4-1 with TRBJ2-1, with no confidently assigned D gene. The sample taken for sequencing was whole blood. At the DNA level, the sequence is TGCGCCAGCAGCCAAGAAGGTTCCTACAATGAGCAGTTCTTC. This encodes CASSQEGSYNEQFF.